The T cell receptor beta chain under discussion was sequenced for a study of human T cells and chemical hapten exposure. Looking at the study overall: Largely, small differences in pooled library volume made per-sample TCR yields vary.

TCRdb reanalysed the RACE reads using MiXCR and keeps one entry per CDR3 protein. The table records about 62,000 distinct CDR3 sequences, around 6.6% of them present only once. Indicated time point: pre-sensitization, week 0. Treatment meaning: therapeutic diphenylcyclopropenone sensitization with weekly scalp DPC. This clonotype has ten or more counts. Trimming took 5 bases from V and 3 from J; bases not matched to a gene: 8. CDR1 is SGHTA and CDR2 is FQGNSA in the germline V gene. The CDR3 totals 15 residues. The receptor comes from a woman in her 30s with alopecia areata. Some clones in this sample may be carry-over from other donors' samples. The sample here was whole blood, taken in connection with sensitization to the hapten diphenylcyclopropenone (DPC). The gene calls are TRBV7-2 and TRBJ2-7; 9 bases are shared with TRBD2. CDR3 DNA sequence: TGTGCCAGCAGCGAGACTAGCGGAGTGATCTACGAGCAGTACTTC. This gives the protein CASSETSGVIYEQYF.